A selection of T cell receptor beta chains follows, all from one sample in a study of blood T cells in healthy people across ages. TCRdb re-called the 5' RACE reads with MiXCR, one entry per CDR3 protein. The repertoire includes around 580,000 distinct CDR3 sequences, 40% to 55% of them detected once, and roughly 25% sits in the top ten. The sequencing input was blood. The receptor source for this set is a man older than 75 in good health. The CDR3 runs from the conserved cysteine through the conserved F or W. Fields, in order: V gene, J gene, clone size, CDR3 protein. Not every row has a clone size; where given, it reads once, few, many or a size class.

V: TRBV6-5; J: .; size: .; CDR3: CASSYGTGNYEQYF
V: TRBV4-2; J: TRBJ2-1; size: .; CDR3: CASSQDDGGGGNEQFF
V: TRBV7-2; J: TRBJ2-3; size: .; CDR3: CASSLQVPRGTSTDTQYF
V: TRBV3-1; J: .; size: few; CDR3: CASSQDHISHEQYF
V: TRBV6-6; J: TRBJ2-1; size: once; CDR3: CASSRTGAYNEQFF
V: TRBV4-2; J: TRBJ2-7; size: once; CDR3: CASSQAGGAHEQYF
V: TRBV28; J: TRBJ1-2; size: .; CDR3: CASSFLDTHSYGYTF
V: TRBV7-9; J: TRBJ1-1; size: few; CDR3: CASSLGALMNTEAFF
V: TRBV27; J: TRBJ2-2; size: .; CDR3: CASRRPGLAGTGELFF
V: TRBV3-1; J: TRBJ1-2; size: .; CDR3: CASSRETGNGYTF
V: TRBV7-9; J: TRBJ2-4; size: once; CDR3: CTSSFHRTGKGSKNIQYF
V: TRBV15; J: .; size: .; CDR3: CATSSDRRRSYEQYF
V: TRBV5-1; J: TRBJ2-1; size: .; CDR3: CASSLASAPYEQFF
V: TRBV6-6; J: TRBJ1-2; size: many; CDR3: CASSMDSGYTF
V: TRBV27; J: TRBJ2-7; size: .; CDR3: CANRFRQDSYEQYF
V: TRBV6-5; J: TRBJ2-7; size: .; CDR3: CASSPDPGQTYNEQYF
V: TRBV20-1; J: TRBJ1-5; size: .; CDR3: CSVRVLGKDQPQHF
V: TRBV5-5; J: .; size: .; CDR3: CASRGRLAGETQYF
V: TRBV5-1; J: .; size: .; CDR3: CASSFGTTFEQYF
V: TRBV20-1; J: TRBJ1-2; size: .; CDR3: CSARDMSIGDYGYTF
V: TRBV20-1; J: TRBJ1-2; size: .; CDR3: CSARDYRYGYTF
V: TRBV6-5; J: TRBJ2-1; size: few; CDR3: CASKREAYNEQFF
V: TRBV5-1; J: TRBJ2-3; size: .; CDR3: CASSRGQGAPGTDTQYF
V: TRBV5-1; J: TRBJ2-7; size: few; CDR3: CASSQMDRVYEQYF
V: TRBV5-5; J: TRBJ2-3; size: .; CDR3: CASSQNVGTSTDTQYF
V: TRBV5-1; J: TRBJ2-5; size: .; CDR3: CASCTGNGETQYF
V: TRBV6-6; J: TRBJ1-3; size: few; CDR3: CASSADRASGNTIYF
V: TRBV4-2; J: TRBJ2-1; size: .; CDR3: CASSQDNRGSSGEQFF
V: TRBV6-2/TRBV6-3; J: TRBJ2-1; size: few; CDR3: CASSQAGGQFNEQFF
V: TRBV20-1; J: TRBJ2-1; size: .; CDR3: CSAKGTSDYNEQFF
V: TRBV5-1; J: TRBJ2-7; size: .; CDR3: CASSLTGSGSRYEQYF
V: TRBV28; J: TRBJ2-5; size: .; CDR3: CASSSLAFQETQYF
V: TRBV7-2; J: TRBJ2-7; size: .; CDR3: CASSFDRTTYEQYF
V: TRBV10-3; J: TRBJ1-1; size: .; CDR3: CAIGDPTAPAEAFF
V: TRBV5-6; J: TRBJ1-6; size: .; CDR3: CASSLGGGINSPLHF
V: TRBV9; J: TRBJ2-5; size: few; CDR3: CASSVGTTETQYF
V: TRBV20-1; J: TRBJ1-2; size: few; CDR3: CSARQGAYGYTF
V: TRBV2; J: TRBJ2-3; size: .; CDR3: CASSSRDGRTATQYF
V: TRBV20-1; J: TRBJ2-7; size: .; CDR3: CSAAPGRAYEQYF
V: TRBV7-9; J: TRBJ2-1; size: .; CDR3: CASSLQYNEQLF
V: TRBV2; J: TRBJ2-1; size: few; CDR3: CASSEISGYNEQFF
V: TRBV27; J: TRBJ2-7; size: .; CDR3: CASSPRWDRGKLYEQYF
V: TRBV5-1; J: TRBJ2-7; size: many; CDR3: CASSLGTGGYEQYF
V: TRBV7-3; J: TRBJ2-1; size: .; CDR3: CASSLGGAGAYNEQFF
V: TRBV7-2; J: .; size: .; CDR3: CASSPRGQRLAGYEQYF
V: TRBV5-1; J: TRBJ2-3; size: .; CDR3: CASRAQGTDTQYF
V: TRBV10-3; J: TRBJ1-2; size: .; CDR3: CAISGGQGASYGYTF
V: TRBV7-2; J: TRBJ1-2; size: .; CDR3: CASSLGQGSSRNGYTF
V: TRBV2; J: TRBJ1-2; size: .; CDR3: CASSEAQGRDGYTF
V: TRBV6-5; J: TRBJ1-2; size: many; CDR3: CASSPGPGQSYGYTF
V: TRBV6-5; J: TRBJ2-1; size: .; CDR3: CASRGSSGMSYNEQFF
V: TRBV12-3/TRBV12-4; J: .; size: .; CDR3: CASSLGGREVDEQYF
V: TRBV7-2; J: TRBJ1-5; size: .; CDR3: CASSLGPRGSNQPQHF
V: TRBV7-9; J: TRBJ1-1; size: .; CDR3: CASSLALGGLQNTEAFF
V: TRBV28; J: TRBJ2-1; size: few; CDR3: CASTSLSADSYNEQFF
V: TRBV12-3/TRBV12-4; J: TRBJ2-7; size: .; CDR3: CASSEGGPYEQYF
V: TRBV29-1; J: TRBJ1-1; size: .; CDR3: CSVESHQNTEAFF